This T cell receptor beta chain was documented in a study of early T cells in non-severe SARS-CoV-2 infection (dated by TCRdb to the early 2020s). Turning to the overall study: Bulk RNA from unsorted whole blood was used for TCR sequencing, so alpha and beta chains could not be paired. What the study reported, not specific to this receptor: VDJdb matching was skewed toward anti-spike CD8 responses and likely underestimated virus-specific expansions by missing private and CD4 specificities.

The germline V gene sets CDR1 to SGHAT and CDR2 to FQNNGV. CDR3 length: 13 amino acids, cysteine to phenylalanine. This entry keeps only the CDR3 DNA: 39 bases, framed from base 1. V is pared back by 1 base and J by 6 bases, with 7 bases lying between the germline termini. This clonotype has at least ten counts. Its antigen target is currently unknown. Base qualities are not provided; no much larger clone lies one nucleotide away. Library preparation was by 5' RACE. Instrument used: NextSeq 500. In the TCR library protocol, unique molecular identifiers were attached to individual cDNA molecules to correct for PCR bias and sequencing error. Both TCR alpha and beta chains were sequenced, and tight co-correlation was observed between alpha and beta sequence abundances in each sample. The original methods were these. V gene, J gene and CDR3 annotation of TCR sequences was performed with Decombinator V4. Expanded TCRs were defined as changing significantly between any two time points under a Poisson model with p below 0.0001. TCR abundances were normalised to the total number of TCRs sequenced in each sample and reported as counts per million. MAIT TCRs were defined by TRAV1-2 paired with TRAJ12, TRAJ20 or TRAJ33, and iNKT TCRs by TRAV10 paired with TRAJ18. VDJdb, accessed 1 November 2021, was searched for CMV, EBV and SARS-CoV-2 annotated TCRs, with TCRs annotated for multiple antigens excluded. TCRdb passed the public sequencing reads through fastp at Q25 and MiXCR, retaining productive beta sequences. Identical CDR3 proteins give one entry, which carries the most common genes and DNA. The V and J calls reflect TCRdb's pipeline rather than the authors' work. The sample includes approximately 20,000 distinct CDR3 sequences, with 4% observed a single time. Clones ranked in the top ten supply more than 1.1% of the sample.

The study was a case-control design nested within a healthcare worker cohort in London, UK, with weekly nasopharyngeal swab PCR tests and blood sampling. Healthcare workers were recruited during the week of the UK lockdown, between 23 and 31 March 2020, and followed weekly for up to about 15 weeks. The V and J genes are TRBV11-2 and TRBJ1-5; too little of a D gene remains to name it. The source is an adult who was a healthcare worker with PCR-confirmed SARS-CoV-2 infection or an uninfected control (not recorded which). Sequencing input: whole blood. Here is the DNA: TGTGCCAGCAGCTTAGGATTCAGTCAGCCCCAGCATTTT. This is translated as CASSLGFSQPQHF.